This T cell receptor (beta chain) originates from a study of low-dose radiotherapy and immunotherapy resistance in tumors. Turning to the study itself: Cohort 1 was given 0.5 Gy per fraction every 2 weeks, for 6.5 Gy total. Members of Cohort 2 were treated with 1 Gy per fraction every two weeks; their total was 13 Gy over 26 weeks.

There are many counts of this clonotype. CDR3 length: 14 amino acids. The germline V gene has CDR1 LGHDT and CDR2 YNNKEL (reference sequence). Between the trimmed V and J ends, which lost 3 bases and 7 bases, there was a span of 13 bases. Stated time point: before trial treatment. Nivolumab, ipilimumab, aspirin, low-dose cyclophosphamide and low-dose radiotherapy were all administered to the donors. cDNA synthesis used a TRAV/TRBV-specific primer set for both chains. Both a constant-region primer and a V-primer adapter served to amplify TCRs across 15 to 20 PCR cycles. It was by in vitro transcription that isolated mRNA was amplified. A single record per CDR3 protein comes from TCRdb applying MiXCR to the reads. Of around 65,000 distinct CDR3 sequences listed, about a quarter are singletons.

This TCR derives from a male donor with rectosigmoid adenocarcinoma. Source: PBMCs, taken before treatment. This sequence joins TRBV3-1 and TRBJ1-5; a weak D match, TRBD1 (6 bases). CDR3 region: CASSQDSGGQPQHF. CDR3 DNA sequence: TGTGCCAGCAGCCAGGACAGCGGCGGACAGCCCCAGCATTTT.